This T cell receptor beta chain appears in the sequencing data of a study of shared clonotypes between healthy human individuals. Points from the study as a whole: Between a handful of donors, naive CD4 clonotypes were shared at a level of about 5%. Generally, estimated richness proved larger in naive subsets than it did in memory subsets.

CD45RO-negative cells were positively selected for CCR7, leaving out terminally differentiated effector memory CD45RA+ cells. Clones were sequenced by immunoSEQ multiplex PCR, and TCRdb holds only the in-frame ones, with some missing. The data contain approximately 600,000 clones, approximately 95% of them singletons. On this clone itself: Its antigen remains unidentified.

The germline V gene encodes CDR1 SNHLY and CDR2 FYNNEI. With V trimmed by 4 bases and J by 7 bases, 2 bases remained unmatched. The CDR3 length is 14 residues. This rearrangement joins TRBV2 to TRBJ2-1, with TRBD2 identical over 12 bases. This sequence originates from a woman aged 25 to 39 in good health. Sequencing was performed on naive CD8+ T cells sorted from blood. The CDR3: CASSVTSGRNEQFF. CDR3 nucleotide sequence: TGTGCCAGCAGTGTGACTAGCGGGAGAAATGAGCAGTTCTTC.